The clone carrying this T cell receptor (beta chain) was recorded at least ten times. Its target is not known. Axillary draining lymph nodes of breast cancer patients supplied the node samples. This specimen belongs to a study of breast tumors, draining lymph nodes, adjacent tissues. Study-wide results and limits: Tumor repertoires ranked between lymph nodes and nontumor tissue in diversity, with V and J gene preferences. Tumor and nontumor repertoires were significantly more similar in luminal-like than in basal-like breast cancer.

Via MiXCR, TCRdb re-called the multiplex PCR reads, giving one row per CDR3 protein. The sample holds 200,000 to 250,000 distinct CDR3 sequences, about 34% seen once. Germline assignment: CDR1 SGHRS and CDR2 YFSETQ. There are 16 residues in the CDR3. With V trimmed by 0 bases and J by 0 bases, 4 bases remained unmatched. The TCR comes from a female donor with breast cancer. Some clones in this sample may be carry-over from other donors' samples. The V call is TRBV5-1, the J call TRBJ2-3, with 7 bases lining up with TRBD2. The sample comprised axillary lymph node tissue. This CDR3 is CASSLVGGSSTDTQYF. CDR3 in DNA: TGCGCCAGCAGCTTGGTGGGGGGGTCTAGCACAGATACGCAGTATTTT.